This paragraph covers one TCR beta chain sequence. The data were obtained in a study of blood T cell repertoires in COVID-19. This CDR3 has 16 amino acids. CDR1 is SGHTA and CDR2 is FQGTGA in the germline V gene. V lost 5 bases and J lost 5, with 19 bases in between. Original analysis: It was from reference gene primer amplification that nucleated cell counts were estimated. The assay was immunoSEQ multiplex PCR, and TCRdb's table has in-frame clones only and misses some. V and J calls plus clone size are reproduced from that table; the DNA served to infer D and trimming. The repertoire holds 100,000 to 150,000 clones, with around 87% as singletons.

The sequenced material came from peripheral blood. The clonotype comes from a woman aged 60 to 75 with acute or convalescent COVID-19. The V and J genes are TRBV7-3 and TRBJ2-1, with a possible D match to TRBD2 (5 bases). The CDR3 sequence: CASSETPQERDNEQFF. CDR3 nucleotides: TGTGCCAGCAGCGAGACCCCCCAAGAGAGGGACAATGAGCAGTTCTTC.